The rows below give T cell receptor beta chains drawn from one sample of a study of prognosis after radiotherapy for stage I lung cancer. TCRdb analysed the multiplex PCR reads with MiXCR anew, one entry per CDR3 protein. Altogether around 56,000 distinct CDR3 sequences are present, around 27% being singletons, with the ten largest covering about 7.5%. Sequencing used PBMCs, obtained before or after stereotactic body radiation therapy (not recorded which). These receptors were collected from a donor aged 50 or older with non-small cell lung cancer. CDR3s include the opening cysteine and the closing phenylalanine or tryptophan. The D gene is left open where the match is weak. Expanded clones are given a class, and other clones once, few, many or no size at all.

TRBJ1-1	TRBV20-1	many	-	TGCAGTGCTAGAGAGAACAGGGCTTTCTTT	CSARENRAFF
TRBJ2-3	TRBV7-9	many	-	TGTGCCAGCAGCTTAGCTCGCCGGAATGGCCCAGATACGCAGTATTTT	CASSLARRNGPDTQYF
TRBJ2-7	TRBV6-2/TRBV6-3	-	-	TGTGCCAGCAGGCGGCTATCTGGGGGAGTCTACGAGCATTACTTC	CASRRLSGGVYEHYF
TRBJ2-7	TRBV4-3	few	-	TGCGCCAGCAGCCAAGAGTGGGCCGGCCATTACGAGCAGTACTTC	CASSQEWAGHYEQYF
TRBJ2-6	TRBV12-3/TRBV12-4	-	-	TGTGCCAGCAGTTTAGATCGGTGGGGCGGGGCCAACGTCCTGACTTTC	CASSLDRWGGANVLTF
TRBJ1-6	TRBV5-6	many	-	TGTGCCAGCAGCTGGACCCCGAGGAGGCCACCCCTCCACTTT	CASSWTPRRPPLHF
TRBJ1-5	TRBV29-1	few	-	TGCAGCGTTGGGTCGATAGGTCTAGGTCAGCCCCAGCATTTT	CSVGSIGLGQPQHF
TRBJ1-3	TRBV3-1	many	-	TGTGCCAGCACAGACAGAGGCTCTGGAAACACCATATATTTT	CASTDRGSGNTIYF
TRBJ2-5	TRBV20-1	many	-	TGCAGTGTAAGGGGGTGGACGGAGACCCAGTACTTC	CSVRGWTETQYF
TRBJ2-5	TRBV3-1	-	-	TGTGCCAGCAGCCAAAGTGGGGCAGGGCGTCAAGAGACCCAGTACTTC	CASSQSGAGRQETQYF
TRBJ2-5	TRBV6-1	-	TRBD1	TGTGCCAGCCAGGACAGGGGGCGAGTGGAGACCCAGTACTTC	CASQDRGRVETQYF
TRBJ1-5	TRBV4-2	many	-	TGTGCCAGCAGCCAAGAAAGGGGAAATCAGCCCCAGCATTTT	CASSQERGNQPQHF
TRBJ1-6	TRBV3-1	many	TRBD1	TGTGCCAGCAGCCACAGGCAGGGGGATAATTCACCCCTCCACTTT	CASSHRQGDNSPLHF
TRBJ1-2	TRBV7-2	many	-	TGTGCCAGCAGCTTAGACAGGACCGATGGCTACACCTTC	CASSLDRTDGYTF
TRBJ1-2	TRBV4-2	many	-	TGTGCCAGCAGCAGGGGGATCGACTATGGCTACACCTTC	CASSRGIDYGYTF
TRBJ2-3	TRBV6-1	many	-	TGTGCCAGCAGACTAGTGGGGACAGATACGCAGTATTTT	CASRLVGTDTQYF
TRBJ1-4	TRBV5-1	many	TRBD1	TGCGCCAGCAGGTGGACAGGGGCAACTAATGAAAAACTGTTTTTT	CASRWTGATNEKLFF
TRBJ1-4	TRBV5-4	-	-	TGTGCCAGCAGCTTGTGGACAGAGGGTGAAAAACTGTTTTTT	CASSLWTEGEKLFF
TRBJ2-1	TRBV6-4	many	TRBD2	TGTGCCAGCAGTTTGGGCCGGGGGGGCTACAATGAGCAGTTCTTC	CASSLGRGGYNEQFF
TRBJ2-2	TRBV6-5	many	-	TGTGCCAGCAGTTACTCGGACGAACCGAACACCGGGGAGCTGTTTTTT	CASSYSDEPNTGELFF
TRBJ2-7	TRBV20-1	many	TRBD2	TGCAGTGCCCTCAGGACTAGCGGGATGCATGGGGAGCAGTACTTC	CSALRTSGMHGEQYF
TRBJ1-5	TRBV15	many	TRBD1	TGTGCCACCAGCAGGACATTACAGGGGGATCAGCCCCAGCATTTT	CATSRTLQGDQPQHF
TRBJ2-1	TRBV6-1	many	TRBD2	TGTGCCAGCAAAGGAAGCGGGGGGGCACTTGAGCAGTTCTTC	CASKGSGGALEQFF
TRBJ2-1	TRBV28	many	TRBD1	TGTGCCACCCTCCGGGACAGGGGGCGGAATGAGCAGTTCTTC	CATLRDRGRNEQFF
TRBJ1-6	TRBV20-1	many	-	TGCAGTGCCCCTCAGGCAGGGTCCAGTTCCTATAATTCACCCCTCCACTTT	CSAPQAGSSSYNSPLHF
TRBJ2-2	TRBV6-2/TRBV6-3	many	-	TGTGCCAGCAGTTATGGGGAAGGCGGGGAGCTGTTTTTT	CASSYGEGGELFF
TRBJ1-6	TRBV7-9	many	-	TGTGCCAGCAGCTTGGCAGTAACTTCACCCCTCCACTTT	CASSLAVTSPLHF
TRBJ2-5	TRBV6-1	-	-	TGTGCCAGCTTGCCCCGTGGGGGCCCTCAAGAGACCCAGTACTTC	CASLPRGGPQETQYF
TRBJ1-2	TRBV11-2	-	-	TGTGGCAGCAGCTCCTCCCGAGGGGCAGTTGGCTACAACTTC	CGSSSSRGAVGYNF
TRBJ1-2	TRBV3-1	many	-	TGTGCCAGCAGCCAAGATCTTGTCAGGGATGGCTATGGCTACACCTTC	CASSQDLVRDGYGYTF
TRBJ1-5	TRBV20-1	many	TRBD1	TGCAGTGCTAGGTGGGGACAGGGGGTTCAGCCCCAGCATTTT	CSARWGQGVQPQHF
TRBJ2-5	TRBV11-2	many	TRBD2	TGTGCCAGCAGCTTATTGCTAGCGGCGGTTCGTGAGACCCAGTACTTC	CASSLLLAAVRETQYF
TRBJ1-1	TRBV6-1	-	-	TGTGTCAGTTTTTCGACAGGCCTTAACATTGAAGCTTTCTTT	CVSFSTGLNIEAFF
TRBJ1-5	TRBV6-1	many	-	TGTGCCAGCAGTGTGTTGGGTAGCAATCAGCCCCAGCATTTT	CASSVLGSNQPQHF
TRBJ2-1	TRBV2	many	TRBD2	TGTGCCAGCAGTGATTCGAGCGGGGAGTACAATGAGCAGTTCTTC	CASSDSSGEYNEQFF
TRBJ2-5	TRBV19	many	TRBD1	TGTGCCAGTAGTACGCAGACAGGGGCCCCTGAGACCCAGTACTTC	CASSTQTGAPETQYF
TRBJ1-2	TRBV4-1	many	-	TGCGCCAGCAGCCAAGATTCCTTCGGGGGCATTGGGTATGGCTACACCTTC	CASSQDSFGGIGYGYTF
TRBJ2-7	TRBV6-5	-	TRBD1	TGTGCCAGCAGTTCCTCAGGAGAGGGGGCTGTCTACGAGCAGTACTTC	CASSSSGEGAVYEQYF
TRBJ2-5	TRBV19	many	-	TGTGCCAGTAGTATCGGAAACCAAGAGACCCAGTACTTC	CASSIGNQETQYF
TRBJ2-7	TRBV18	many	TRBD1	TGTGCCAGCTCACCCGACAGGGCCGAGCAGTACTTC	CASSPDRAEQYF
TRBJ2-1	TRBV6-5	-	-	TGTGCAAGCAGTTACTCAACCAGAAACTTCGAGCAGTTCTTC	CASSYSTRNFEQFF
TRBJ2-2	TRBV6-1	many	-	TGTGCCAGCAGTGAAGGCAGGGACACCGGGGAGCTGTTTTTT	CASSEGRDTGELFF
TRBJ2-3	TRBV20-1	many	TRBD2	TGCAGTGCTCGGACCGGGGGGTCCAGAAGGGAGCAGTATTTT	CSARTGGSRREQYF